This is a list of T cell receptor beta chains from one sample in a study of blood T cell repertoires in COVID-19. Repertoires were generated with immunoSEQ multiplex PCR, while TCRdb's copy carries only in-frame clones and drops some. The profile shows fewer than 60,000 clones, 81% of them singletons. Sequencing used peripheral blood. The receptor set was obtained from an elderly woman with COVID-19, enrolled during active disease. Both conserved end residues are part of each CDR3. Fields, in order: V gene, D gene, clone size, J gene, CDR3 protein, CDR3 DNA. The D gene is left open where the match is weak. The listing skips clone size in some rows; elsewhere it reads once, few, many or a size class.

>TRBV28|TRBD2|NA|TRBJ2-2
CASSLPAGGAGTGELFF
TGTGCCAGCTCCCTCCCCGCGGGGGGCGCAGGCACCGGGGAGCTGTTTTTT
>TRBV5-4|NA|NA|TRBJ2-7
CASSSSGTRTYEQYF
TGTGCCAGCAGCTCTTCCGGGACAAGGACCTACGAGCAGTACTTC
>TRBV6-5|NA|NA|TRBJ2-7
CAIAKLDFYEQYF
TGTGCCATCGCCAAACTAGATTTCTACGAGCAGTACTTC
>TRBV6-5|NA|NA|TRBJ1-2
CASSYSSEGGYTF
TGTGCCAGCAGTTACTCGAGTGAGGGAGGCTACACCTTC
>TRBV30|NA|NA|TRBJ1-5
CAWSVGGGNQPQHF
TGTGCCTGGAGTGTAGGGGGTGGCAATCAGCCCCAGCATTTT
>TRBV7-3|NA|NA|TRBJ1-2
CASSFLEGLDVDYGYTF
TGTGCCAGCAGCTTCTTGGAGGGACTAGATGTAGACTATGGCTACACCTTC
>TRBV19|TRBD2|NA|TRBJ2-1
CASSNLAGAGYNEQFF
TGTGCCAGTAGTAACTTAGCGGGAGCTGGGTACAATGAGCAGTTCTTC
>TRBV11-2|NA|NA|TRBJ1-6
CASSSGQSPLHF
TGTGCCAGCAGCTCTGGACAGTCACCCCTCCACTTT
>TRBV7-2|TRBD2|NA|TRBJ2-2
CASSFVKAGGTGELFF
TGTGCCAGCAGCTTCGTCAAGGCGGGAGGAACCGGGGAGCTGTTTTTT
>TRBV5-1|TRBD2|NA|TRBJ2-4
CASSRGEREGLAKNIQYF
TGCGCCAGCAGTCGGGGGGAGCGGGAGGGACTAGCCAAAAACATTCAGTACTTC
>TRBV21-1|NA|NA|TRBJ2-1
CASSKLLEQFF
TGTGCCAGCAGCAAATTGCTAGAGCAGTTCTTC
>TRBV30|NA|NA|TRBJ2-5
CAWSFAHEWQETQYF
TGTGCCTGGAGTTTCGCGCATGAATGGCAAGAGACCCAGTACTTC
>TRBV7-8|NA|NA|TRBJ2-5
CASSFRRGPETQYF
TGTGCCAGCAGCTTTAGGAGGGGGCCCGAGACCCAGTACTTC
>TRBV7-6|NA|NA|TRBJ2-1
CASSSWTAYYNEQFF
TGTGCCAGCAGCTCATGGACAGCCTACTACAATGAGCAGTTCTTC
>TRBV5-1|TRBD2|NA|TRBJ2-3
CASSINAGTSGSTDTQYF
TGCGCCAGCAGCATAAACGCCGGGACTAGCGGGAGTACAGATACGCAGTATTTT
>TRBV27|NA|NA|TRBJ1-2
CASSLTGKGTANYGYTF
TGTGCCAGCAGTTTAACGGGCAAGGGGACTGCTAACTATGGCTACACCTTC
>TRBV7-9|TRBD1|NA|TRBJ1-2
CASSLRQGDYGYTF
TGTGCCAGCAGCCTCCGACAGGGTGACTATGGCTACACCTTC
>TRBV6-5|NA|NA|TRBJ2-7
CASSYSGAASYEQYF
TGTGCCAGCAGTTACTCGGGAGCGGCGTCCTACGAGCAGTACTTC
>TRBV7-9|TRBD1|NA|TRBJ1-1
CASSFSGQYTEAFF
TGTGCCAGCAGCTTTTCGGGACAGTACACTGAAGCTTTCTTT
>TRBV29-1|NA|NA|TRBJ2-7
CSVPGLRLGEQYF
TGCAGCGTCCCAGGGCTGAGGCTGGGAGAGCAGTACTTC
>TRBV5-6|TRBD2|few|TRBJ2-7
CASSYEGLAREQYF
TGTGCCAGCAGCTATGAGGGACTAGCGCGTGAGCAGTACTTC
>TRBV11-2|TRBD1|NA|TRBJ2-6
CASSQQGSGANVLTF
TGTGCCAGCAGCCAACAGGGGTCTGGGGCCAACGTCCTGACTTTC